This T cell receptor beta chain derives from a study of somatic mutations in cytotoxic T cells in rheumatoid arthritis. General study points: Slight TRBV07 underrepresentation in rheumatoid arthritis patients went unadjusted for multiple comparisons.

Data came from immunoSEQ multiplex PCR; TCRdb stores just in-frame clones and leaves some out. This repertoire shows approximately 14,000 clones, around nine tenths found once; its top ten account for approximately 19%. Germline-derived CDR1 and CDR2 are LNHDA and SQIVND (reference sequence). CDR3 length: 13 amino acids. With V trimmed by 7 bases and J by 6 bases, 8 bases remained unmatched. As regards this clone: Its antigen is as yet unknown.

The sequence was obtained from a man in his sixties or seventies with rheumatoid arthritis. The V call is TRBV19, the J call TRBJ2-5; 7 nucleotides align to TRBD2. The sequenced material came from CD4+ T cells sorted from blood. The CDR3 here is CASKITGGQTQYF. The CDR3 coding sequence is TGTGCCAGTAAGATAACGGGAGGCCAGACCCAGTACTTC.